These 21 T cell receptor beta chains came from one sample sequenced in a study of tumor-infiltrating lymphocytes in primary liver carcinoma. A primer matching the constant region was used to make TCR beta cDNA from 500 to 650 ng of total RNA. Sequencing libraries for TCR beta derived from three nested multiplex PCR rounds that used slightly modified ARM-PCR. TRBV1-TRBV30 forward primers paired with a C-beta reverse primer were used in the first two PCR rounds, which ran approximately 10 cycles each. Each CDR3 protein gets one entry after TCRdb re-called the multiplex PCR reads with MiXCR. The sample shows just over 300,000 distinct CDR3 sequences, roughly 60% of them seen only once. Unsorted whole blood supplied the blood RNA, and germline DNA was isolated too. Sequencing input: peripheral blood. These receptors were taken from a woman aged 30 to 39 with primary liver carcinoma and hepatitis B virus infection.

Notes on this clonotype: A much larger clone sits a single nucleotide away, making a read error possible. V gene TRBV29-1 combines with J gene TRBJ2-5, with 9 bases that match TRBD1. V shed 4 bases, J shed 5 bases, and the junction held 8 bases outside the gene matches. Germline V gene lookup returns CDR1 SQVTM and CDR2 ANQGSEA. The CDR3 totals 14 residues. The CDR3 DNA follows: TGCAGCGTTGCCAGGACAGGGGCTCAGGAGACCCAGTACTTC. Residues: CSVARTGAQETQYF.

In the case of this clonotype: One end of the junction varies from germline; a read error may be responsible. The V and J genes are TRBV11-2 and TRBJ2-7; D unclear. The CDR3 runs 13 residues. Germline V gene data show CDR1 as SGHAT and CDR2 as FQNNGV. The CDR3 is CACSTQPTYEQYF. The CDR3 region has the DNA TGTGCCTGCAGCACCCAACCCACCTACGAGCAGTACTTC.

This clonotype was counted a few times. The chain recombines TRBV7-8 with TRBJ1-6; 9 bases align to TRBD1. The V segment lost 0 bases and the J segment 11 bases; nucleotides outside the gene matches: 5. The CDR3 is 15 amino acids. Germline-derived CDR1 and CDR2 are SGHVS and FQNEAQ. DNA of the CDR3: TGTGCCAGCAGCTTAGCCCTGGGACAGGGAGCACCCCTCCACTTT. Its translation is CASSLALGQGAPLHF.

Concerning this clonotype itself: Being one base from a much bigger clone, this may be a read error. The chain links TRBV12-3 or TRBV12-4 to TRBJ2-5; no definite D call. CDR3 length equals 14 residues. The CDR3 sequence is CASSYSLYQEAQYF. The DNA for the CDR3 is TGTGCCAGCAGTTACTCTCTGTACCAAGAGGCCCAGTACTTC.

This clonotype has only a few counts. The chain links TRBV12-3 or TRBV12-4 to TRBJ1-2, with D possibly TRBD1 on 5 matching bases. V lost 3 bases, J lost 4 bases, and 12 bases lay in between. This CDR3 has 14 residues. In DNA form, the CDR3 reads TGTGCCAGCAGTTTTACAGGAGCGGCCTATGGCTACACCTTC. Translated: CASSFTGAAYGYTF.

A word on this clonotype: This clone may be a read error of a much larger clone one base away. The chain is built from TRBV6-6 and TRBJ1-5; tentatively, D is TRBD1 (6 bases). Looked up from germline, CDR1 is MNHNY and CDR2 is SVGAGI (reference sequence). This CDR3 comprises 15 residues. V was cut by 6 bases and J by 5 bases, with 17 bases left in between. CDR3 protein: CASSPGHEGDQPQHF. The DNA of the CDR3 is TGTGCCAGCAGCCCCGGACACGAGGGGGATCAGCCCCAGCATTTT.

This clonotype was observed a single time. This chain links TRBV10-3 with TRBJ2-4; D is possibly TRBD2 (5 bases). The V end was cut by 5 bases, the J end by 3 bases, with 14 bases between. The CDR3 contains 15 residues. Looked up from germline, CDR1 is ENHRY and CDR2 is SYGVKD. Here the CDR3 DNA reads TGTGCCATCAGTAACCCTACCGGAGGCAAAAACATTCAGTACTTC. Protein: CAISNPTGGKNIQYF.

The chain employs TRBV20-1 and TRBJ2-1; 10 bases are shared with TRBD2. Trimming took 0 bases from V and 12 from J; bases not matched to a gene: 5. The germline CDR1 and CDR2 sequences are DFQATT and SNEGSKA (reference sequence). The CDR3 contains 13 residues. In DNA, the CDR3 is TGCAGTGCTAGAGATTCAGCGGGAGGGGTGCAGTTCTTC. Amino acid sequence: CSARDSAGGVQFF.

Concerning this clonotype itself: A much bigger clone sits one base away, suggesting this may be a read error. This chain joins TRBV29-1 and TRBJ2-3, with 8 bases lining up with TRBD2. In germline, CDR1 is SQVTM, CDR2 ANQGSEA. This CDR3 contains 14 residues. The CDR3, as DNA: TGCAGCGTTGTGGTCGGGACTAGGGCAGATACGCATTATTTT. It encodes CSVVVGTRADTHYF.

This clonotype was observed a handful of times. The chain combines TRBV7-9 with TRBJ1-5, with D hard to call. Trimming pared 0 bases from V and 3 bases from J, leaving 12 bases between. Germline V CDR1 and CDR2: SEHNR, FQNEAQ (reference sequence). This CDR3 has 16 residues. The CDR3 DNA reads as TGTGCCAGCAGCTTAGCGCTTTCAGAGTCCAATCAGCCCCAGCATTTT. As protein: CASSLALSESNQPQHF.

This clonotype was observed a handful of times. The V and J genes are TRBV7-9 and TRBJ2-1; the match to TRBD1 covers 8 bases. The CDR3 length is 14 residues. V trimming: 7 bases; J trimming: 8 bases; junction bases outside the gene matches: 10. The germline CDR1 and CDR2 sequences are SEHNR and FQNEAQ (reference sequence). The CDR3 sequence: CASTRGQGVDEQFF. The CDR3 coding sequence is TGTGCCAGCACCAGGGGGCAGGGGGTCGATGAGCAGTTCTTC.

On this clonotype: A clone one base away is much larger, so this may be a read error. The V call is TRBV12-3 or TRBV12-4, the J call TRBJ2-1; D perhaps matches TRBD1 (6 bases). The length of the CDR3 is 11 residues. The CDR3 sequence is CASRRTAEQLF. CDR3 in DNA: TGTGCCAGCAGGAGGACAGCAGAGCAGCTCTTC.

Notes on this clonotype: A single base separates this from a much larger clone, so it may be a read error. This chain connects TRBV6-5 to TRBJ1-1, with D maybe TRBD1 (5 bases). Germline V gene lookup returns CDR1 MNHEY and CDR2 SVGAGI. This CDR3 contains 12 residues. The CDR3 sequence: CTSSPGPTEAFF. The CDR3 region has the DNA TGTACCAGCAGTCCGGGACCTACTGAAGCTTTCTTT.

This clonotype was seen only once. A much larger clone differs by one base, so this may be a read error. The chain carries TRBV6-5 and TRBJ2-2, with 9 bases matching TRBD1. Germline CDR1 reads MNHEY; CDR2 reads SVGAGI. This CDR3 has 15 amino acids. CDR3 region: CASSLPGQGFGKLFF. In DNA, the CDR3 is TGTGCCAGCAGTCTGCCGGGACAGGGATTCGGGAAGCTGTTTTTT.

This chain joins TRBV7-8 and TRBJ2-6; no firm D call. The germline V gene has CDR1 SGHVS and CDR2 FQNEAQ. Between the trimmed V and J ends, which lost 5 bases and 0 bases, there was a span of 14 bases. The CDR3 loop spans 17 amino acids. The CDR3 protein is CASSPAVEPSGANVLTF. The CDR3 DNA reads TGTGCCAGCAGCCCCGCGGTAGAGCCCTCTGGGGCCAACGTCCTGACTTTC.

This clonotype was seen only a few times. The rearrangement joins TRBV6-1 to TRBJ2-7; TRBD1 matches 9 bases. The CDR3 contains 14 residues. V lost 4 bases and J lost 4; bases outside the gene matches: 5. In germline, CDR1 is MNHNS, CDR2 SASEGT. The DNA of the CDR3 is TGTGCCAGCAGTGCGTTACAGGGGGCGTACGAGCAGTACTTC. It specifies CASSALQGAYEQYF.

As to this clonotype: A much bigger clone sits one base away, suggesting this may be a read error. This chain uses TRBV11-2 with TRBJ2-4; D gene uncertain. V was shortened by 6 bases and J by 0 bases, with 9 bases between the two germline ends. Germline V gene data show CDR1 as SGHAT and CDR2 as FQNNGV. This CDR3 has 14 residues. The CDR3 DNA is TGTGCCAGCAGTCGCTCCCTAGCCAAAAACATTCAGTACTTC. It yields the protein CASSRSLAKNIQYF.

J is TRBJ1-5 and V is TRBV4-1; D unresolved. V dropped 1 base and J dropped 6 bases, with 10 bases sitting between them. The germline gives CDR1 MGHRA, CDR2 YSYEKL. The CDR3 sequence is 14 residues long. DNA for the CDR3: TGCGCCAGCAGCCAAGGGGCCACGGGTCAGCCCCAGCATTTT. This encodes CASSQGATGQPQHF.

This clonotype showed up just once. The CDR3 end shows no conserved phenylalanine or tryptophan, and so a read error is likely. The chain carries TRBV29-1 and TRBJ1-3; D not resolved. V was trimmed by 4 bases and J by 0 bases, leaving 7 bases between them. The CDR3 runs to 13 residues. Looked up from germline, CDR1 is SQVTM and CDR2 is ANQGSEA. The DNA of the CDR3 is TGCAGCGTTGTATCCAGCTCTGGAAACACCATATATCTC. The encoded protein is CSVVSSSGNTIYL.

This clonotype was found once. A much larger clone lies one base from this, so it may be a read error. V gene TRBV12-3 or TRBV12-4 combines with J gene TRBJ2-6, with 7 bases matching TRBD1. This CDR3 has 15 residues. CDR3 DNA sequence: TGTGCCAGCAGTGACACAGGGGTTGGGGTCAACGTCCTGACTTTC. It specifies CASSDTGVGVNVLTF.

The gene calls are TRBV28 and TRBJ1-5; 8 nucleotides line up with TRBD1. The CDR3 has 13 residues. CDR1 is MDHEN, CDR2 SYDVKM, per germline. J gave up 4 bases and V 10 bases, and 6 bases lay outside the gene matches. The CDR3 DNA reads TGTGCCACTTGGACAGGGACAAATCAGCCCCAGCATTTT. Translation: CATWTGTNQPQHF.